The 29 T cell receptor beta chains below come from one sample, sequenced in a study of OX40 agonist ivuxolimab in advanced cancers. The data were produced by immunoSEQ multiplex PCR, yet TCRdb's version contains in-frame clones alone and is incomplete. Of around 41,000 clones detected, around nine tenths appear once; the ten largest clones hold around 13%. This specimen was CD4+ or CD8+ T cells sorted from blood, taken in a trial of the OX40 agonist ivuxolimab. Source of these receptors: an adult with an advanced solid tumor such as melanoma, head and neck, liver or kidney cancer.

The chain is built from TRBV19 and TRBJ1-4; D might be TRBD1 (5 bases). V dropped 2 bases and J dropped 4 bases, with 11 bases sitting between them. The CDR3 is 15 amino acids. The germline V gene has CDR1 LNHDA and CDR2 SQIVND (reference sequence). The DNA for the CDR3 is TGTGCCAGTAGTATATGGGACGGGGATAATGAAAAACTGTTTTTT. This codes for CASSIWDGDNEKLFF.

This chain connects TRBV4-1 to TRBJ1-2; the D gene is possibly TRBD1 (6 bases). The CDR3 totals 16 residues. CDR1 MGHRA and CDR2 YSYEKL come from the germline V gene. Between the trimmed V and J ends, which lost 0 bases and 3 bases, there was a span of 14 bases. CDR3 protein: CASSQDRNRADYGYTF. The DNA for the CDR3 is TGCGCCAGCAGCCAAGATAGGAACAGGGCTGACTATGGCTACACCTTC.

The V gene is TRBV7-6, the J gene TRBJ2-7; 10 positions match TRBD1. Germline CDR1 reads SGHVS; CDR2 reads FNYEAQ. CDR3 length: 14 amino acids. J gave up 2 bases and V 3 bases, and 1 base lay outside the gene matches. As DNA, the CDR3 is TGTGCCAGCAGCTTCGGGACAGGGGCCTACGAGCAGTACTTC. It specifies CASSFGTGAYEQYF.

The V gene is TRBV6-1, the J gene TRBJ2-5; no reliable D call. CDR1 and CDR2 (germline): MNHNS, SASEGT. This CDR3 is built from 15 residues. V lost 4 bases and J lost 1, with 13 bases in between. For the CDR3, the DNA is TGTGCCAGCAGTGGGGGTGAGGTTCTCCAAGAGACCCAGTACTTC. This encodes CASSGGEVLQETQYF.

Regarding this clone: The junction does not match germline at one end; this may be a read error. The chain has TRBV5-3 and TRBJ2-7; D unresolved. TRBV5-3 is treated as an ORF (open reading frame) with a function not yet certain. The CDR3 loop spans 10 amino acids. CDR3 nucleotides: TGTGCCAGAAGCTTGTCTTGTCAGACCTTC. Residues: CARSLSCQTF.

The V gene is TRBV11-2, the J gene TRBJ1-1; 12 bases are shared with TRBD1. The CDR3 is made up of 16 amino acids. Trimming cost V 2 bases and J 1 base; bases outside gene matches: 2. The V gene's germline CDR1 is SGHAT and CDR2 FQNNGV. This chain's CDR3 is CASSLRGQGANTEAFF. The CDR3 DNA reads TGTGCCAGCAGCTTAAGGGGACAGGGGGCGAACACTGAAGCTTTCTTT.

The chain carries TRBV19 and TRBJ2-5; D remains unclear. Between the trimmed V and J ends, which lost 5 bases and 0 bases, there was a span of 16 bases. There are 16 residues in the CDR3. Germline CDR1 reads LNHDA; CDR2 reads SQIVND (reference sequence). The CDR3 coding sequence is TGTGCCAGTAGTCCCCGGCTTTTGGGGTACCAAGAGACCCAGTACTTC. Amino acid sequence: CASSPRLLGYQETQYF.

The chain is built from TRBV7-8 and TRBJ2-1; no clear D gene. CDR1 and CDR2 (germline): SGHVS, FQNEAQ. CDR3 length: 12 residues. Trimming removed 3 bases from V and 6 bases from J, with 6 bases in between. CDR3 DNA sequence: TGTGCCAGCAGCTTGGGTAGCAATGAGCAGTTCTTC. It encodes CASSLGSNEQFF.

The V gene is TRBV5-4, the J gene TRBJ2-7; possible D gene TRBD2, 6 bases. Germline CDR1 and CDR2: SGHNT and YYREEE (reference sequence). V gave up 4 bases and J gave up 6 bases, with 20 bases separating them. The CDR3 loop spans 15 amino acids. The CDR3 nucleotides read TGTGCCAGCAGCCCCGCGGCGGGAAATGCGGGCGAGCAGTACTTC. Translating it yields CASSPAAGNAGEQYF.

This clone was counted a single time. The chain links TRBV4-2 to TRBJ2-7, with D possibly matching TRBD1 (6 bases). Trimming took 2 bases from V and 4 from J, leaving 12 bases between them. CDR3 length: 14 residues. Germline CDR1 and CDR2: LGHNA and YNFKEQ. CDR3 sequence: CASSQHQGKYEQYF. In DNA, the CDR3 is TGTGCCAGCAGCCAACACCAGGGGAAATACGAGCAGTACTTC.

The CDR3 DNA follows: TGTGCCAGCAGTGGGGGGATTAGCGGGAGCTACGAGCAGTACTTC. Protein: CASSGGISGSYEQYF. The chain recombines TRBV6-5 with TRBJ2-7; 9 bases line up with TRBD2. This CDR3 comprises 15 residues. Trimming took 5 bases from V and 3 from J; bases not matched to a gene: 8. Germline lookup yields CDR1 MNHEY and CDR2 SVGAGI.

The rearrangement joins TRBV12-2 to TRBJ1-3. TRBV12-2 is a pseudogene locus. This CDR3 has 16 amino acids. DNA for the CDR3: TGTGCAAGTCGCTTAGCGGGCCGGGCTCTTGGAAACACCATATATTTT. Residues: CASRLAGRALGNTIYF.

The chain is built from TRBV28 and TRBJ1-2, with 8 positions matching TRBD1. J was trimmed by 4 bases and V by 5 bases; bases with no gene match: 12. Germline CDR1 and CDR2: MDHEN and SYDVKM. The CDR3 totals 16 residues. CDR3 residues: CASSLTRTGKTYGYTF. CDR3 nucleotide sequence: TGTGCCAGCAGTCTTACTAGGACAGGGAAGACCTATGGCTACACCTTC.

The genes are TRBV29-1 and TRBJ1-4; D remains unclear. Germline CDR1 is SQVTM and CDR2 is ANQGSEA. This CDR3 comprises 14 residues. Between the trimmed V and J ends, which lost 2 bases and 5 bases, there was a span of 12 bases. CDR3 sequence reads: CSVERLGMNEKLFF. DNA of the CDR3: TGCAGCGTTGAACGGTTAGGGATGAATGAAAAACTGTTTTTT.

In this sample, this clone turned up once. The chain has TRBV4-1 and TRBJ1-3; unclear D gene. Trimming pared 2 bases from V and 6 bases from J, leaving 8 bases between. The CDR3 has 13 residues. CDR1 is MGHRA, CDR2 YSYEKL, per germline. DNA of the CDR3: TGCGCCAGCAGCCAATCCTGGGAAAACACCATATATTTT. Residues: CASSQSWENTIYF.

This chain joins TRBV6-1 and TRBJ1-1, with D unresolved. The germline V gene encodes CDR1 MNHNS and CDR2 SASEGT. Trimming stripped 6 bases from V and 5 bases from J, with 10 bases between. This CDR3 contains 12 residues. The CDR3 sequence is CASRLEGTEAFF. In nucleotides, the CDR3 is TGTGCCAGCAGACTTGAAGGGACTGAAGCTTTCTTT.

V gene TRBV30 combines with J gene TRBJ1-4; D remains unclear. V was trimmed by 4 bases and J by 2 bases, leaving 11 bases between them. This CDR3 is built from 14 residues. The germline V gene encodes CDR1 GTSNPN and CDR2 SVGIG (reference sequence). CDR3 sequence reads: CAWTPFPTNEKLFF. The CDR3, as DNA: TGTGCCTGGACACCTTTCCCCACTAATGAAAAACTGTTTTTT.

The CDR3, as DNA: TGTGCCAGCAGCCATATACCCTCTGGAAACACCATATATTTT. It is translated as CASSHIPSGNTIYF. This chain uses TRBV5-6 with TRBJ1-3; D uncertain. This CDR3 has 14 residues. V shed 4 bases and J shed 0 bases, with 8 bases lying between them. Per the germline V gene, CDR1 is SGHDT and CDR2 is YYEEEE.

The chain carries TRBV11-3 and TRBJ2-7; 8 bases map to TRBD1. The CDR3 extends over 16 amino acids. Germline assignment: CDR1 SGHNT and CDR2 YENEEA. J gave up 4 bases and V 1 base, and 9 bases lay outside the gene matches. CDR3 sequence: CASSLGWTGKLYEQYF. CDR3 DNA: TGTGCCAGCAGCTTAGGTTGGACAGGGAAATTATACGAGCAGTACTTC.

The J gene is TRBJ2-1, the V gene TRBV10-3; 8 nucleotides line up with TRBD2. The V gene end was trimmed by 7 bases and the J gene end by 7 bases; junction bases not matched to a gene: 6. The CDR3 consists of 13 residues. Germline V gene lookup returns CDR1 ENHRY and CDR2 SYGVKD. The CDR3 spells CAITAGGTNEQFF. The CDR3 DNA sequence: TGTGCCATCACGGCGGGGGGCACAAATGAGCAGTTCTTC.

The chain joins TRBV4-2 to TRBJ2-7; D unclear. Germline V gene lookup returns CDR1 LGHNA and CDR2 YNFKEQ. Trimming removed 1 base at V and 5 bases at J, with 3 bases between. This CDR3 region has 11 residues. The CDR3 nucleotides are TGTGCCAGCAGCCAAGGGCACGAGCAGTACTTC. It specifies CASSQGHEQYF.

The V gene is TRBV5-4, the J gene TRBJ2-3; D is undetermined. Trimming pared 6 bases from V and 0 bases from J, leaving 11 bases between. The germline V gene encodes CDR1 SGHNT and CDR2 YYREEE (reference sequence). The CDR3 runs to 14 residues. The CDR3 sequence is CASNPRPSTDTQYF. As DNA, the CDR3 is TGTGCCAGCAACCCACGGCCTAGCACAGATACGCAGTATTTT.

The chain combines TRBV30 with TRBJ1-1; 11 bases fit TRBD1. The ends lost 5 bases at V and 5 bases at J; junction bases unmatched: 7. The germline V gene has CDR1 GTSNPN and CDR2 SVGIG (reference sequence). The CDR3 is made up of 14 amino acids. In DNA, the CDR3 is TGTGCCTGGGACCTTGGGACAGGGGGGACTGAAGCTTTCTTT. Protein product: CAWDLGTGGTEAFF.

The V gene is TRBV5-6, the J gene TRBJ1-3; no clear D gene. With 2 bases removed from V and 0 bases from J, the gap between germline ends came to 9 bases. Germline V lookup: CDR1 SGHDT, CDR2 YYEEEE. This CDR3 contains 15 residues. For the CDR3, the DNA is TGTGCCAGCAGCTTAGACCCGAGCTCTGGAAACACCATATATTTT. Translated: CASSLDPSSGNTIYF.

V is TRBV2 and J is TRBJ2-7; D is tentatively TRBD1 or TRBD2 (5 bases each). CDR1 SNHLY and CDR2 FYNNEI come from the germline V gene. Trimming left V 2 bases short and J 2 bases short, with 16 bases between. The CDR3 has 16 amino acids. DNA of the CDR3: TGTGCCAGCAGTGAATGGGGGAAGATGGGTGCCTACGAGCAGTACTTC. Protein product: CASSEWGKMGAYEQYF.

DNA for the CDR3: TGTGTCTCCGGGACTAGCGGGGTCAATGAGCAGTTCTTC. Amino acid sequence: CVSGTSGVNEQFF. The chain employs TRBV6-1 and TRBJ2-1; 13 nucleotides line up with TRBD2. The V gene's germline CDR1 is MNHNS and CDR2 SASEGT. The CDR3 is 13 amino acids.

This clone was seen a handful of times. The chain is built from TRBV7-9 and TRBJ1-2, with D unclear. The germline gives CDR1 SEHNR, CDR2 FQNEAQ (reference sequence). V lost 5 bases, J lost 5 bases, and 21 bases lay in between. CDR3 length equals 16 residues. The CDR3 spells CASSQEITANPYGYTF. The CDR3 DNA is TGTGCCAGCAGCCAAGAAATAACAGCTAACCCGTATGGCTACACCTTC.

This chain links TRBV6-5 with TRBJ2-1; TRBD2 matches at 10 bases. The CDR3 sequence is 15 residues long. CDR1 is MNHEY, CDR2 SVGAGI, per germline. Trimming took 6 bases from V and 3 from J; bases not matched to a gene: 5. CDR3 bases: TGTGCCAGCAGCCGGGGGACTAGCGTCTACAATGAGCAGTTCTTC. Residues: CASSRGTSVYNEQFF.

The CDR3 loop is CASSGIMGTALSGRSYEQYF. The CDR3 coding sequence is TGTGCCAGCAGTGGAATTATGGGGACAGCCCTTTCTGGACGATCCTACGAGCAGTACTTC. The chain links TRBV2 to TRBJ2-7; 7 bases are a match to TRBD1. Looked up from germline, CDR1 is SNHLY and CDR2 is FYNNEI. The V and J ends lost 4 bases and 1 base, in that order; junction bases with no gene match: 22. This CDR3 is 20 amino acids long.